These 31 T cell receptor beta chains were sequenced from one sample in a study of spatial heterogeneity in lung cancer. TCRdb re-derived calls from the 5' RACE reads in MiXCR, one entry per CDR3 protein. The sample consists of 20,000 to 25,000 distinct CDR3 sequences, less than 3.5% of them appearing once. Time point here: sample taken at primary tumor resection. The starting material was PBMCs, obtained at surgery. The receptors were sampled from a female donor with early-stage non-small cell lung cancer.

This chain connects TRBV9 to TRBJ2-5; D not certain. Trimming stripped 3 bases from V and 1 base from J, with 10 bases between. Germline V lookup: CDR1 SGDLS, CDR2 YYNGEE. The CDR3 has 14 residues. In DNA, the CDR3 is TGTGCCAGCAGCGATGGACGCCTCCAAGAGACCCAGTACTTC. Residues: CASSDGRLQETQYF. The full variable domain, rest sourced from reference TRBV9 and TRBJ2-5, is DSGVTQTPKHLITATGQRVTLRCSPRSGDLSVYWYQQSLDQGLQFLIQYYNGEERAKGNILERFSAQQFPDLHSELNLSSLELGDSALYFCASSDGRLQETQYFGPGTRLLVL.

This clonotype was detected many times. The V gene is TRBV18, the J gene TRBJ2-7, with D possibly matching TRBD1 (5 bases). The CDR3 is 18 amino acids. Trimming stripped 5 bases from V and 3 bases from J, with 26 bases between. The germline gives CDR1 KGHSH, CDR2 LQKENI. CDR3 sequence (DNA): TGTGCCAGCTCAACAGGTAGTCTGCTGTCCTCCCTGAGCTACGAGCAGTACTTC. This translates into CASSTGSLLSSLSYEQYF.

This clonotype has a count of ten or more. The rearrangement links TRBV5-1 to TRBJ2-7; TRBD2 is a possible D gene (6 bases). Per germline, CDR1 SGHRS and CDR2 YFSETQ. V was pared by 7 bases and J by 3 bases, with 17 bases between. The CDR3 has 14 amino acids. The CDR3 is CASGAGRSNYEQYF. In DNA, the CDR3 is TGCGCCAGCGGCGCGGGACGGTCCAACTACGAGCAGTACTTC.

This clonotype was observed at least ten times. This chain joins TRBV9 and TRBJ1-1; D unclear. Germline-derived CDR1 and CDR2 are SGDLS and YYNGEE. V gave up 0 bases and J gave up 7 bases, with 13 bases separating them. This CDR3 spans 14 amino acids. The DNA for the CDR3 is TGTGCCAGCAGCGTAGGCCCGGCAGAGAGTGAAGCTTTCTTT. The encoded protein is CASSVGPAESEAFF.

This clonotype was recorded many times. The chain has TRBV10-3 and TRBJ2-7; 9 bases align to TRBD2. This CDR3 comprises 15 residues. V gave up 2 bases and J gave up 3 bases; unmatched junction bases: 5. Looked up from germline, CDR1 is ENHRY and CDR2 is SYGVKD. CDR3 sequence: CAISERLAGIYEQYF. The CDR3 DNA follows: TGTGCCATCAGTGAGAGGCTAGCGGGGATCTACGAGCAGTACTTC.

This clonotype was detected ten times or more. The CDR3 loop is CASTSGISEQYF. CDR3 in DNA: TGTGCCAGCACTAGCGGGATCTCCGAGCAGTACTTC. The V and J genes are TRBV12-3 or TRBV12-4 and TRBJ2-7, with 9 bases matching TRBD2. J gave up 6 bases and V 7 bases, and 4 bases lay outside the gene matches. This CDR3 is built from 12 residues.

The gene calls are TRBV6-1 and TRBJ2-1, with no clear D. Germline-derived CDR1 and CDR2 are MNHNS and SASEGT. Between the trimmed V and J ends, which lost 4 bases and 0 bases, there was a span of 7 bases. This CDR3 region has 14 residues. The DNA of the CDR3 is TGTGCCAGCAGTGCGTTTAGCTCCTACAATGAGCAGTTCTTC. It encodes CASSAFSSYNEQFF.

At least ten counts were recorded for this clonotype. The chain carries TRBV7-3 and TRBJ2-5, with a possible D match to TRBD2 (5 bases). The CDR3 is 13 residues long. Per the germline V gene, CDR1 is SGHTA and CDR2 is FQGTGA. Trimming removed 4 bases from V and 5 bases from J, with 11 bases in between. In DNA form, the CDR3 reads TGTGCCAGCAGCTCCTCGAGGGATGAGACCCAGTACTTC. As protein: CASSSSRDETQYF.

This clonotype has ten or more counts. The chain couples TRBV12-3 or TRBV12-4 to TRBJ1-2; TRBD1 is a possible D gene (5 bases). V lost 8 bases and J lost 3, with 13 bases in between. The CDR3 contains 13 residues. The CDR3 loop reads CASRLGGDYGYTF. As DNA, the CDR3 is TGTGCCAGCCGCCTGGGGGGTGACTATGGCTACACCTTC.

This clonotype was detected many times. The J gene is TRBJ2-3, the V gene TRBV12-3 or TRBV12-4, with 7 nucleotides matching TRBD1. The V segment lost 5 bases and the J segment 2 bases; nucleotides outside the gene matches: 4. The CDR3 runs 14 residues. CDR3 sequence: CASSRDSYTDTQYF. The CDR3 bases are TGTGCCAGCAGTCGGGACAGTTACACAGATACGCAGTATTTT.

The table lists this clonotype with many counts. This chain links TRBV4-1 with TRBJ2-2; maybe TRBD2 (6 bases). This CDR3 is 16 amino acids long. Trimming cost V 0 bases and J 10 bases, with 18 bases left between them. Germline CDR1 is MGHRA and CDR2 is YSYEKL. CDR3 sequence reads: CASSQEAARREVELFF. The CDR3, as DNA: TGCGCCAGCAGCCAAGAAGCCGCAAGGAGGGAGGTGGAGCTGTTTTTT.

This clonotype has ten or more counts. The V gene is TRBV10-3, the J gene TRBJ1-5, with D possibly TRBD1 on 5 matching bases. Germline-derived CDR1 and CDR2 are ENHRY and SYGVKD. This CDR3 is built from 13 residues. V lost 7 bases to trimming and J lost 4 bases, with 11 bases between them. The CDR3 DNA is TGTGCCATCACATCACAGGAAAATCAGCCCCAGCATTTT. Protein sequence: CAITSQENQPQHF.

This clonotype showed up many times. CDR3 DNA: TGTGCCAGCAGTCTCAACAGGGGCTGGGACGAGCAGTACTTC. Translated, it gives CASSLNRGWDEQYF. The rearrangement links TRBV2 to TRBJ2-7, with 7 bases identical to TRBD1. This CDR3 comprises 14 residues. With V trimmed by 5 bases and J by 5 bases, 9 bases remained unmatched. Germline CDR1 is SNHLY and CDR2 is FYNNEI.

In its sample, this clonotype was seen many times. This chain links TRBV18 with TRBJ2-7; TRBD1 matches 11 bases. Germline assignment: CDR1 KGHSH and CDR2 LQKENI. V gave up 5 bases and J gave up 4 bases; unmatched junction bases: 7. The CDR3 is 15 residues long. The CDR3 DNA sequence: TGTGCCAGCTCATCTCCGGGACAGGGGGATTACGAGCAGTACTTC. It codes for CASSSPGQGDYEQYF.

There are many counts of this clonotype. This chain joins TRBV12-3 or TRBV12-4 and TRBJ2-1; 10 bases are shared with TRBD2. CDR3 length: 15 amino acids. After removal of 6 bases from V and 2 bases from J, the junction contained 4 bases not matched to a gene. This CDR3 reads CASRTGTSAYNEQFF. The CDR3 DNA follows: TGTGCCAGCAGAACCGGGACTAGCGCCTACAATGAGCAGTTCTTC.

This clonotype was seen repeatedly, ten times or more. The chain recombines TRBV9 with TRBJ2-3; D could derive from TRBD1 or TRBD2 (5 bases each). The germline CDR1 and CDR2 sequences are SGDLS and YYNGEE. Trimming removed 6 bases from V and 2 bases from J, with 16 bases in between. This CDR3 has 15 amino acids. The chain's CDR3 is CASTPWGSPTDTQYF. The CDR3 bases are TGTGCCAGCACCCCTTGGGGGAGTCCCACAGATACGCAGTATTTT.

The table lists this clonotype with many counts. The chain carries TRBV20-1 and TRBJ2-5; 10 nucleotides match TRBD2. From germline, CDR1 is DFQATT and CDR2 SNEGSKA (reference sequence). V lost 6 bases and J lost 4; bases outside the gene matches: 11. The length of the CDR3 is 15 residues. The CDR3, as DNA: TGCAGTGCGAATAGCGGGAGGAAGATTTCAGAGACCCAGTACTTC. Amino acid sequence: CSANSGRKISETQYF.

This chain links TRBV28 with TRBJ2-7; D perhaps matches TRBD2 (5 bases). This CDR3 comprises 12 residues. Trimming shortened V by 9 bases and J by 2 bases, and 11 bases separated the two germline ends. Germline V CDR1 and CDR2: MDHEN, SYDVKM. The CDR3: CASQRTAYEQYF. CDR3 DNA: TGTGCCAGTCAGCGGACCGCCTACGAGCAGTACTTC.

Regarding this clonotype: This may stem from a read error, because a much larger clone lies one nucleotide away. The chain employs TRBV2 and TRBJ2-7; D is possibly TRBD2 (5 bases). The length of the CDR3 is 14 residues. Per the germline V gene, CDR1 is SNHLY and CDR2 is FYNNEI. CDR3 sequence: CASCGSGVSDEQYF. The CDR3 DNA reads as TGTGCCAGCTGTGGGAGTGGAGTCTCCGACGAGCAGTACTTC.

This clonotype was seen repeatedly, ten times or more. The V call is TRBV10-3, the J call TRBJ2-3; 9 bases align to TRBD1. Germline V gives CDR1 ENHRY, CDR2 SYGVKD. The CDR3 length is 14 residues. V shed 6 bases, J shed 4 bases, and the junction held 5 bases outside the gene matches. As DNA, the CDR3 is TGTGCCATCAGCCCGGGACAGGGAGCAGATACGCAGTATTTT. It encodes CAISPGQGADTQYF.

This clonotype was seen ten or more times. CDR3 residues: CASSQATGGVNTEAFF. CDR3 sequence (DNA): TGTGCCAGCAGCCAAGCGACAGGGGGCGTTAACACTGAAGCTTTCTTT. This chain uses TRBV4-2 with TRBJ1-1; 10 bases agree with TRBD1. Germline V gives CDR1 LGHNA, CDR2 YNFKEQ. The CDR3 runs 16 residues. Unmatched junction bases numbered 4, after V lost 1 base and J lost 2 bases.

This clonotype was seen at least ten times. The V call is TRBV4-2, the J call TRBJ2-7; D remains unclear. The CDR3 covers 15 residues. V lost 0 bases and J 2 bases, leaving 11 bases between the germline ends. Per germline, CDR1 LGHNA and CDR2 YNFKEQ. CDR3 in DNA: TGTGCCAGCAGCCAAGAAACAAGCGAAACCTACGAGCAGTACTTC. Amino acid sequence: CASSQETSETYEQYF.

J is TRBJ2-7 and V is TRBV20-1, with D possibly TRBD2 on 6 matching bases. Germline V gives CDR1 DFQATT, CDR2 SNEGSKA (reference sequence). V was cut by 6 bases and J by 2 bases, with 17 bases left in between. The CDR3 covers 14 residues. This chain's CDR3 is CSAVTGTAPYEQYF. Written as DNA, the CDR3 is TGCAGTGCGGTAACCGGGACTGCCCCCTACGAGCAGTACTTC.

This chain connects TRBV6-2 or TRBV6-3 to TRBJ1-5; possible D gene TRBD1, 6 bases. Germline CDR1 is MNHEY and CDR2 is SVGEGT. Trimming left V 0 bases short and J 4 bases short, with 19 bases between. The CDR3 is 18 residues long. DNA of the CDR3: TGTGCCAGCAGTTACTCCCGCGAGGGGGTATTGCGGAATCAGCCCCAGCATTTT. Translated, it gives CASSYSREGVLRNQPQHF.

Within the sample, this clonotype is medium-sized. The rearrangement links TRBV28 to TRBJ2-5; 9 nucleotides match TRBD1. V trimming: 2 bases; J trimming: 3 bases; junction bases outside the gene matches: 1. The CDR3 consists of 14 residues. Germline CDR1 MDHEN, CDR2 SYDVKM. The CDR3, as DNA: TGTGCCAGCAGTTTACGGGACAGGGAAGAGACCCAGTACTTC. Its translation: CASSLRDREETQYF.

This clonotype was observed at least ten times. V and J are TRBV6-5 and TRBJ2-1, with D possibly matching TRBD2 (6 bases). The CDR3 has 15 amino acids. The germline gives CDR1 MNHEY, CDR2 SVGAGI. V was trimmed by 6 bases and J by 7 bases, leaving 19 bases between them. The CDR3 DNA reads TGTGCCAGCAGACGATTCGAGGAGGGGAAAAATGAGCAGTTCTTC. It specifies CASRRFEEGKNEQFF.

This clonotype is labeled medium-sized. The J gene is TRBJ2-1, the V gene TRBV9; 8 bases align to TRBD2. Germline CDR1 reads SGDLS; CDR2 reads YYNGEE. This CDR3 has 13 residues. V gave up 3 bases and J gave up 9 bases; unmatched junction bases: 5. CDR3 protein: CASSDGTRVEQFF. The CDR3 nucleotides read TGTGCCAGCAGCGACGGGACTAGGGTTGAGCAGTTCTTC.

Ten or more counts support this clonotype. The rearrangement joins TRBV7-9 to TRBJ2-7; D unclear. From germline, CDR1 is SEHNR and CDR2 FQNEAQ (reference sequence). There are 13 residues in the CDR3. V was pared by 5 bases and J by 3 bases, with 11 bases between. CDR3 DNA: TGTGCCAGCAGCCCCCCGCGGCTCTACGAGCAGTACTTC. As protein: CASSPPRLYEQYF.

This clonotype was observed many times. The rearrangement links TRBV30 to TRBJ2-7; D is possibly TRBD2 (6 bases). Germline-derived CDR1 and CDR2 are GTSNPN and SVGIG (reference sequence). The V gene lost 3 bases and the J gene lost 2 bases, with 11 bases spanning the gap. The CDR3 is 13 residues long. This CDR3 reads CAWSEGEAYEQYF. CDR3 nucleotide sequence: TGTGCCTGGAGCGAAGGGGAGGCCTACGAGCAGTACTTC.

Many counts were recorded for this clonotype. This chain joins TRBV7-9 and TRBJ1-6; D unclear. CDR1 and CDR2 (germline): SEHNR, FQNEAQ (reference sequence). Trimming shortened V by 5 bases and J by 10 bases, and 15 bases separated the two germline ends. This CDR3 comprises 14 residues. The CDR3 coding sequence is TGTGCCAGCAGCCCAGGATTACCCGGATCACCCCTCCACTTT. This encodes CASSPGLPGSPLHF.

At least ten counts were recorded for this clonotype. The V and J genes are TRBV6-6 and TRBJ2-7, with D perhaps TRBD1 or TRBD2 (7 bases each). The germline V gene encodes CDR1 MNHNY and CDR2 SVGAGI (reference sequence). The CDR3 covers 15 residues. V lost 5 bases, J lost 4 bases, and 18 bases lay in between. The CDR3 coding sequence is TGTGCCAGCAGTCAGGGGGGGGCGGGAGTATACGAGCAGTACTTC. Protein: CASSQGGAGVYEQYF.